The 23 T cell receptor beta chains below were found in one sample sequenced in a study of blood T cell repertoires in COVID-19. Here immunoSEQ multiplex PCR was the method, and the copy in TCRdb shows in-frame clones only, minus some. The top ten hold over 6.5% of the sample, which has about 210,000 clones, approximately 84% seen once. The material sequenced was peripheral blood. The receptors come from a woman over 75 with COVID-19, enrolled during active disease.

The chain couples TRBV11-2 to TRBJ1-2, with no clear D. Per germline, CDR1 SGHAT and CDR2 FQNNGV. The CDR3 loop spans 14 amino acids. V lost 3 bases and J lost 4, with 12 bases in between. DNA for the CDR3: TGTGCCAGCAGCTTCAGTGTTTCTCGCTATGGCTACACCTTC. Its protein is CASSFSVSRYGYTF.

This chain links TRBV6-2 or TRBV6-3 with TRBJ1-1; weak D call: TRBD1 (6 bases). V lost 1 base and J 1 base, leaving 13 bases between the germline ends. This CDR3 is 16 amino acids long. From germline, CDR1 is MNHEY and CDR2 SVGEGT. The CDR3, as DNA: TGTGCCAGCAGTTACTTGGGCAGGGGAGCGAACACTGAAGCTTTCTTT. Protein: CASSYLGRGANTEAFF.

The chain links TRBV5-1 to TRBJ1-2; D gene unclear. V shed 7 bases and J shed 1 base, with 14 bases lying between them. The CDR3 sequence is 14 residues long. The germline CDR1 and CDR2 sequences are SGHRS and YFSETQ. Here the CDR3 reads CASALAGVNYGYTF. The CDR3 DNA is TGCGCCAGCGCCCTGGCCGGGGTTAACTATGGCTACACCTTC.

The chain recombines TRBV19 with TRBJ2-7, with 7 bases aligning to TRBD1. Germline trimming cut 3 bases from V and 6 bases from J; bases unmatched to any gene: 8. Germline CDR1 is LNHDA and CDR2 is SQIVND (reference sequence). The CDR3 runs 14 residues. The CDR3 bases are TGTGCCAGTAGTATGCCCCAGGGGGTCGGCGAGCAGTACTTC. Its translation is CASSMPQGVGEQYF.

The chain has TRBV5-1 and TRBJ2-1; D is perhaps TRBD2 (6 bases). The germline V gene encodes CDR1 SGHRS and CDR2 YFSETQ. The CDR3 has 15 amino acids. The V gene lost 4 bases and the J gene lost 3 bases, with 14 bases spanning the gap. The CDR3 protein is CASSLGGSVYNEQFF. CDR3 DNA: TGCGCCAGCAGCCTAGGAGGGAGTGTCTACAATGAGCAGTTCTTC.

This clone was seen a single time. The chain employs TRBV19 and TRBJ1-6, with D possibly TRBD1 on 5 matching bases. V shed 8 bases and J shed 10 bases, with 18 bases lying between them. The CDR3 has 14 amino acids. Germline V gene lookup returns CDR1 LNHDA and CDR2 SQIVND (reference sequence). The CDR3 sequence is CASRFRELSSPLHF. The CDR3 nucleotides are TGTGCCAGTCGGTTCAGGGAACTTAGCTCACCCCTCCACTTT.

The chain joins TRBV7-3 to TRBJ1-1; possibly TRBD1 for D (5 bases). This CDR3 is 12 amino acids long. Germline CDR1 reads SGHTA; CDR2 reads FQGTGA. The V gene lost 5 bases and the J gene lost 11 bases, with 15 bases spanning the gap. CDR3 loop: CASSRPPGGAFF. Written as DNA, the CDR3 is TGTGCCAGCAGCCGGCCACCGGGGGGGGCTTTCTTT.

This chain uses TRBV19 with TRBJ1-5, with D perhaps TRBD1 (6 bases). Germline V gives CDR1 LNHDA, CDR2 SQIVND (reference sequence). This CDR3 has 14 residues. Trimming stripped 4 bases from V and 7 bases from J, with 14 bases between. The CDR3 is CASSNQQGEQPQHF. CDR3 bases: TGTGCCAGTAGTAACCAACAGGGCGAGCAGCCCCAGCATTTT.

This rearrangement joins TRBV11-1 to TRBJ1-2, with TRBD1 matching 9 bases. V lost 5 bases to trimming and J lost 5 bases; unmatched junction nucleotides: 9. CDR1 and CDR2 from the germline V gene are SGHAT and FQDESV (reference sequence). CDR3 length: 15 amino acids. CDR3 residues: CASSAQGDREYGYTF. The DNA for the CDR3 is TGTGCCAGCAGCGCCCAAGGGGACAGGGAGTATGGCTACACCTTC.

CDR3 sequence reads: CASSLVSGDGEKLFF. The DNA for the CDR3 is TGTGCCAGCAGCTTAGTGTCAGGGGACGGTGAAAAACTGTTTTTT. The V call is TRBV7-8, the J call TRBJ1-4; possible D gene TRBD1, 6 bases. V was cut by 1 base and J by 7 bases, with 13 bases left in between. CDR3 length: 15 residues. The germline V gene has CDR1 SGHVS and CDR2 FQNEAQ.

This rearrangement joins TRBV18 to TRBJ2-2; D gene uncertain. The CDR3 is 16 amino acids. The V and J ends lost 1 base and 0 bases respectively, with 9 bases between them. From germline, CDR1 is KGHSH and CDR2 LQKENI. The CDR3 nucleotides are TGTGCCAGCTCACCACGACTTGTAACGAACACCGGGGAGCTGTTTTTT. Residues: CASSPRLVTNTGELFF.

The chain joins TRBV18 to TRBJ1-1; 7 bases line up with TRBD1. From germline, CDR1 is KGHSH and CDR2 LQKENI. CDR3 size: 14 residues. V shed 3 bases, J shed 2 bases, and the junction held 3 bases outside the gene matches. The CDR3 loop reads CASSPGTDNTEAFF. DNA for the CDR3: TGTGCCAGCTCACCCGGGACAGACAACACTGAAGCTTTCTTT.

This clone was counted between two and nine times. The CDR3 coding sequence is TGCGCCAGCAGCTTGGGGACAGGGGGCACCGGGGAGCTGTTTTTT. Amino acid sequence: CASSLGTGGTGELFF. V is TRBV5-1 and J is TRBJ2-2, with 10 bases identical to TRBD1. Germline CDR1 SGHRS, CDR2 YFSETQ. This CDR3 is built from 15 residues. J was trimmed by 4 bases and V by 0 bases; bases with no gene match: 0.

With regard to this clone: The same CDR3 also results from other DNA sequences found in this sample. Written as DNA, the CDR3 is TGCGCCAGCAGCGGAAGCGGGAGTTCCTACAATGAGCAGTTCTTC. Translated: CASSGSGSSYNEQFF. The rearrangement links TRBV5-1 to TRBJ2-1, with 8 positions matching TRBD2. The CDR3 contains 15 residues. Germline V gene sequence: CDR1 SGHRS, CDR2 YFSETQ. V shed 4 bases and J 1 base; nucleotides not matched to a gene: 4.

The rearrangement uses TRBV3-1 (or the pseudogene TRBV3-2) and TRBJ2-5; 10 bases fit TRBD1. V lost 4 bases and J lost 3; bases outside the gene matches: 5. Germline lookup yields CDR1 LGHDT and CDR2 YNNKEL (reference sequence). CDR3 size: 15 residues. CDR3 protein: CASSLGQGGEETQYF. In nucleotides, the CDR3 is TGTGCCAGCAGCCTCGGACAGGGGGGAGAAGAGACCCAGTACTTC.

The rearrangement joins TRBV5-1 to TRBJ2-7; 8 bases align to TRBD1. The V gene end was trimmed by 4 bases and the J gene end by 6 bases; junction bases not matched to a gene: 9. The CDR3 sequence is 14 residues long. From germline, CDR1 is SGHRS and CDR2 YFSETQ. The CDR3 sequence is CASSNRTGPSEQYF. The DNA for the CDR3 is TGCGCCAGCAGCAACCGGACAGGGCCCTCCGAGCAGTACTTC.

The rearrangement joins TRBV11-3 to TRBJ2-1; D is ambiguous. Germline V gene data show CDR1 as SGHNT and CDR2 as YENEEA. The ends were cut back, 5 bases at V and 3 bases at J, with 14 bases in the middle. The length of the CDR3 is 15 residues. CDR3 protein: CASSLTYPGYNEQFF. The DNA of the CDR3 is TGTGCCAGCAGCCTTACCTACCCAGGCTACAATGAGCAGTTCTTC.

CDR3 region: CASGGTTTSLSSYNEQFF. The CDR3 coding sequence is TGTGCTAGTGGTGGCACCACTACTAGCCTCAGCTCCTACAATGAGCAGTTCTTC. The V and J genes are TRBV12-5 and TRBJ2-1, with D tentatively TRBD2 (6 bases). The CDR3 runs to 18 residues. From germline, CDR1 is LGHNT and CDR2 FRNRAP. Trimming took 5 bases from V and 0 from J, leaving 20 bases between them.

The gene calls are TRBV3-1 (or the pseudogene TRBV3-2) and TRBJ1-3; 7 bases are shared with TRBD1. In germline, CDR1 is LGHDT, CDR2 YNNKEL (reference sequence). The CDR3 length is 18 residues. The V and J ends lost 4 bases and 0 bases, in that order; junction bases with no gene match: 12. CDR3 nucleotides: TGTGCCAGCAGCCGAATGACAGGGAGCCTTTCCTCTGGAAACACCATATATTTT. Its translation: CASSRMTGSLSSGNTIYF.

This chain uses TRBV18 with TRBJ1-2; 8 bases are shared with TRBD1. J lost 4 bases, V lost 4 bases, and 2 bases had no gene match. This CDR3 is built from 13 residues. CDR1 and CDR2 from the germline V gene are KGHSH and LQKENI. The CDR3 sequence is CASSRDRSYGYTF. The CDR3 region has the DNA TGTGCCAGCTCACGGGACAGGAGCTATGGCTACACCTTC.

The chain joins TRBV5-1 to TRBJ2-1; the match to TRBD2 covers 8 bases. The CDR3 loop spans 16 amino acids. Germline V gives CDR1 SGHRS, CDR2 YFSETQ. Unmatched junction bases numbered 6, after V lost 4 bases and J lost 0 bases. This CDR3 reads CASSRVAGYSYNEQFF. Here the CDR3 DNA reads TGCGCCAGCAGCAGGGTAGCGGGGTACTCCTACAATGAGCAGTTCTTC.

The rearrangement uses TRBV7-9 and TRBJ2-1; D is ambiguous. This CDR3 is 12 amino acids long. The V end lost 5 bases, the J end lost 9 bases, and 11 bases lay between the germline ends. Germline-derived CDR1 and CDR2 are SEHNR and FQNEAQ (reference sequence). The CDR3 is CASSPHTGEQFF. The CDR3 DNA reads TGTGCCAGCAGCCCTCATACGGGTGAGCAGTTCTTC.

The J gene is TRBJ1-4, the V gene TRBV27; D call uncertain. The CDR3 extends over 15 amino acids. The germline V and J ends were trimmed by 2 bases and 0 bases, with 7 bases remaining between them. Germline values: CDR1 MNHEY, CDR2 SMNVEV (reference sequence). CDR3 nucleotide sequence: TGTGCCAGCAGTTTAACGAGAACAACTAATGAAAAACTGTTTTTT. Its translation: CASSLTRTTNEKLFF.